This T cell receptor (beta chain) was identified during a study of Graves' ophthalmopathy and Graves' hyperthyroidism (dated by TCRdb to 2016 to 2018). For the wider study: Peripheral blood was collected before any treatment was given, at the time of initial diagnosis. After sampling, hyperthyroidism patients received methimazole starting at 30 mg daily, and ophthalmopathy patients received high-dose intravenous methylprednisolone. An independent validation cohort comprised about 20 hyperthyroidism patients and over 15 patients who later progressed from hyperthyroidism to ophthalmopathy. In total, around 130 blood samples were TCR-sequenced: fewer than 50 ophthalmopathy, 75 hyperthyroidism and around 17 hyperthyroidism-to-ophthalmopathy patients. In over 5 hyperthyroidism patients, the T-cell repertoire of thyroid tissue was compared with the T-cell repertoire of blood. To explore V-J signatures that distinguish ophthalmopathy from hyperthyroidism, a discovery set of more than 90 patients was enrolled, made up of over 40 with ophthalmopathy and 57 with stable hyperthyroidism. The study used signatures of the TCR beta repertoire to tell Graves' ophthalmopathy apart from Graves' hyperthyroidism and to predict which patients would progress to ophthalmopathy.

As for this clonotype: Its antigen has not been determined. Base qualities are missing; no much larger clone stands one base away.

For repertoire sequencing, the TCR beta CDR3 regions were amplified from RNA transcripts. The first round was an RT-PCR using HTBI primers with the Qiagen OneStep RT-PCR kit, and this first round was followed by a second-round multiplex PCR, then size selection and purification. Libraries were sequenced on an Illumina HiSeq2000 using paired-end 100 bp reads. As for the original processing: SOAPnuke was used to process the reads, throwing out any read that had adapters, had uncalled bases, had a mean Phred below 15, or lacked an exact constant-primer or identifier match. COPE v1.2.5 was used to merge high-quality paired reads. Clonotypes were defined as unique nucleotide sequences and were aligned to IMGT TRB V, D and J references using MiTCR v1.1. The analysis was limited to V-J combinations with a frequency above 0.0001, which together covered 98% to 99.2% of repertoires. For each V-J combination, a TCR clonal expansion and chaos score was defined as F50 clonal expansion divided by the chaos observed in the TCRdist matrix. Welch's t-statistics and random forest were used to reduce features to about a dozen V-J combinations, which were fed into a naive Bayes classifier. Thyroid-blood repertoire similarity was quantified with the Morisita-Horn index. Using fastp trimming at Q25 and MiXCR clonotype assembly, TCRdb reanalyzed the public sequencing data and kept in-frame beta chains. Entries that share a CDR3 protein sequence are merged under the most common genes and DNA. TCRdb's processing, not the authors', yielded these V and J calls. This sample lists hundreds of thousands of distinct CDR3 sequences; 35% to 45% were detected once. 2.5% to 3.5% of the sample is taken by the ten largest.

Ophthalmopathy patients had moderately to severely active disease, Clinical Activity Score of at least 3, NOSPECS grade of at least 4, and disease duration under 3 months. Anyone with other autoimmune diseases, uncontrolled infections, pregnancy or lactation was excluded from the study. Clinical symptoms, serum thyroxine, TRAb, thyroid ultrasound and orbital computed tomography formed the basis of the diagnosis. Ficoll-Paque density gradient centrifugation was used to isolate PBMCs from approximately 11 ml of fresh peripheral blood. Total RNA was extracted with Trizol reagent and quality-checked on an Agilent 2100 Bioanalyzer. Paper-wide results and their limitations: The 13-signature model separated ophthalmopathy from stable hyperthyroidism with approximately 88% sensitivity and 81.08% specificity in cross-validation, and 80%/75% in the test set. In validation, the model predicted ophthalmopathy progression with over 60% sensitivity and 72.22% specificity; roughly 11 predicted patients were CT-confirmed with GO in a median of about 6.2 months. No statistical method was used to predetermine the sample size, and group allocation was not hidden from the investigators. Among expanded thyroid clonotypes with frequency above 0.001, most also showed up in blood, which suggests that blood repertoires may reflect the thyroid immune response.

Cut back by 2 bases and 10 bases, the V and J ends lie 25 bases apart. Taken from the germline V gene, the CDR1 and CDR2 loops are SGDLS and YYNGEE. Its CDR3 holds 16 amino acids, cysteine through phenylalanine. The entry retains the CDR3 DNA only, 48 bases that are in frame from base 1. The origin of this receptor is an adult man with Graves' ophthalmopathy. The receptor chain draws on TRBV9 and TRBJ2-7; the D call is tentative, TRBD1 or TRBD2, as each matches 5 bases. The sequenced sample was peripheral blood. The CDR3 corresponds to CASSVEGPRDEGSQYF. The nucleotides are TGTGCCAGCAGCGTTGAAGGGCCCCGGGACGAAGGTAGTCAGTACTTC.